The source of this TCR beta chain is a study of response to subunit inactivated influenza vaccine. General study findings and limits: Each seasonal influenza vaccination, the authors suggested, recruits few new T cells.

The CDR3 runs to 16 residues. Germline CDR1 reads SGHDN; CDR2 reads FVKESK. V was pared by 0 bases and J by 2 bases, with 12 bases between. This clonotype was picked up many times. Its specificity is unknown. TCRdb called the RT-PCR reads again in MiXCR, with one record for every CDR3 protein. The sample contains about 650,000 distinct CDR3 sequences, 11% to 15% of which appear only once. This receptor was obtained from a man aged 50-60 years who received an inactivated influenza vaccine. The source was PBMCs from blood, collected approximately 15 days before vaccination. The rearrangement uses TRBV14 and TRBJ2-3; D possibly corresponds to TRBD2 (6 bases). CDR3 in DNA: TGTGCCAGCAGCCAAGACGGGACTGGGAACACAGATACGCAGTATTTT. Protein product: CASSQDGTGNTDTQYF. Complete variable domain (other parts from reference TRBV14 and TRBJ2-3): EAGVTQFPSHSVIEKGQTVTLRCDPISGHDNLYWYRRVMGKEIKFLLHFVKESKQDESGMPNNRFLAERTGGTYSTLKVQPAELEDSGVYFCASSQDGTGNTDTQYFGPGTRLTVL.